Below are 26 T cell receptor beta chains sequenced from a single sample in a study of blood T cell repertoires in COVID-19. Produced via immunoSEQ multiplex PCR; TCRdb's table is partial and in-frame only. The sample includes over 200,000 clones, roughly 84% seen only once; the top ten take roughly 18%. The sequenced material came from peripheral blood. Receptors originate from a woman aged 80 or over with active or convalescent COVID-19.

This clone showed up just a few times. The chain is built from TRBV5-6 and TRBJ1-6; 7 bases align to TRBD1. Trimming at V came to 0 bases and at J to 4 bases, leaving 4 bases not matched to a gene. The CDR3 extends over 16 amino acids. Germline V gene sequence: CDR1 SGHDT, CDR2 YYEEEE. CDR3: CASSLGQGVYNSPLHF. CDR3 in DNA: TGTGCCAGCAGCTTGGGACAGGGAGTTTATAATTCACCCCTCCACTTT.

The gene calls are TRBV4-3 and TRBJ1-2, with D possibly matching TRBD1 (5 bases). Germline CDR1 LGHNA, CDR2 YSLEER. The germline V and J ends were trimmed by 1 base and 6 bases, with 12 bases remaining between them. This CDR3 is built from 14 residues. The CDR3 bases are TGCGCCAGCAGCCAAGGGGGGGGGAATAATGGCTACACCTTC. Protein sequence: CASSQGGGNNGYTF.

J is TRBJ1-2 and V is TRBV6-2 or TRBV6-3, with TRBD1 matching over 8 bases. The CDR3 consists of 14 residues. V shed 6 bases and J 5 bases; nucleotides not matched to a gene: 8. Germline values: CDR1 MNHEY, CDR2 SVGEGT. Written as DNA, the CDR3 is TGTGCCAGCAGCCCCCATGGACAGGGTTATGGCTACACCTTC. Translated: CASSPHGQGYGYTF.

The J gene is TRBJ1-5, the V gene TRBV2; TRBD1 agrees at 10 bases. V lost 8 bases, J lost 0 bases, and 4 bases stayed unmatched. This CDR3 comprises 15 residues. CDR1 and CDR2 from the germline V gene are SNHLY and FYNNEI. The CDR3 nucleotides read TGTGCCAGCCGGGACAGGGGCTATAGCAATCAGCCCCAGCATTTT. This encodes CASRDRGYSNQPQHF.

The rearrangement uses TRBV2 and TRBJ1-2; TRBD1 matches 8 bases. Germline V gene lookup returns CDR1 SNHLY and CDR2 FYNNEI. The CDR3 contains 14 residues. After removal of 6 bases from V and 1 base from J, the junction contained 4 bases not matched to a gene. The CDR3 DNA sequence: TGTGCCAGCAGAGAGGACAGGGTTAACTATGGCTACACCTTC. Amino acids: CASREDRVNYGYTF.

The chain joins TRBV7-9 to TRBJ2-2; the match to TRBD2 covers 9 bases. Losses at the gene ends were 5 bases for V and 7 bases for J; bases not matched to a gene: 5. Per germline, CDR1 SEHNR and CDR2 FQNEAQ (reference sequence). The CDR3 consists of 14 residues. The CDR3 region is CASSPGTSRGELFF. The CDR3 coding sequence is TGTGCCAGCAGCCCAGGGACTAGCCGCGGGGAGCTGTTTTTT.

The chain carries TRBV19 and TRBJ1-1; D remains unclear. Trimming shortened V by 5 bases and J by 4 bases, and 14 bases separated the two germline ends. Germline-derived CDR1 and CDR2 are LNHDA and SQIVND (reference sequence). The CDR3 contains 14 residues. DNA of the CDR3: TGTGCCAGTAGTCGGGTCTCTCTGGGCACTGAAGCTTTCTTT. As protein: CASSRVSLGTEAFF.

The CDR3 is CASSPLSQGRSTDTQYF. Written as DNA, the CDR3 is TGTGCCAGCAGTCCTCTTTCACAGGGGCGAAGCACAGATACGCAGTATTTT. The chain employs TRBV28 and TRBJ2-3, with 7 nucleotides matching TRBD1. In germline, CDR1 is MDHEN, CDR2 SYDVKM. The CDR3 length is 17 residues. The ends lost 5 bases at V and 0 bases at J; junction bases unmatched: 11.

The chain uses TRBV20-1 and TRBJ2-1, with 7 nucleotides matching TRBD2. V was pared by 7 bases and J by 2 bases, with 8 bases of the junction left unmatched. The CDR3 loop spans 14 amino acids. Germline loops: CDR1 DFQATT, CDR2 SNEGSKA (reference sequence). CDR3 sequence reads: CSGSRAGTYNEQFF. The CDR3 DNA reads as TGCAGTGGTAGTAGAGCGGGGACCTACAATGAGCAGTTCTTC.

This rearrangement joins TRBV6-2 or TRBV6-3 to TRBJ1-2; no reliable D call. Germline V CDR1 and CDR2: MNHEY, SVGEGT. With 5 bases removed from V and 4 bases from J, the gap between germline ends came to 14 bases. The CDR3 totals 14 residues. DNA for the CDR3: TGTGCCAGCAGTCCCCGTGCACTTGGCTATGGCTACACCTTC. Its translation: CASSPRALGYGYTF.

The gene calls are TRBV19 and TRBJ1-1; D is possibly TRBD1 (5 bases). V was shortened by 4 bases and J by 3 bases, with 21 bases between the two germline ends. The CDR3 covers 17 residues. Germline assignment: CDR1 LNHDA and CDR2 SQIVND (reference sequence). The CDR3 DNA follows: TGTGCCAGTAGTAATGGTCGTCAGGGCGGCGTTTACACTGAAGCTTTCTTT. As protein: CASSNGRQGGVYTEAFF.

This chain connects TRBV11-2 to TRBJ2-2, with a possible D match to TRBD2 (5 bases). From germline, CDR1 is SGHAT and CDR2 FQNNGV. The CDR3 runs 15 residues. Trimming removed 5 bases from V and 4 bases from J, with 14 bases in between. CDR3 DNA sequence: TGTGCCAGCAGCCCGGTGTCCGGGGTCACCGGGGAGCTGTTTTTT. Translation gives CASSPVSGVTGELFF. Full variable domain (remainder filled in from reference TRBV11-2 and TRBJ2-2): EAGVAQSPRYKIIEKRQSVAFWCNPISGHATLYWYQQILGQGPKLLIQFQNNGVVDDSQLPKDRFSAERLKGVDSTLKIQPAKLEDSAVYLCASSPVSGVTGELFFGEGSRLTVL.

V is TRBV2 and J is TRBJ2-2; the match to TRBD1 covers 7 bases. The CDR3 extends over 12 amino acids. In germline, CDR1 is SNHLY, CDR2 FYNNEI. V trimming: 4 bases; J trimming: 9 bases; junction bases outside the gene matches: 2. CDR3 region: CASSGDRRELFF. The CDR3 DNA follows: TGTGCCAGCAGTGGGGACAGAAGGGAGCTGTTTTTT.

The J gene is TRBJ1-2, the V gene TRBV7-9; 8 bases line up with TRBD1. Germline loops: CDR1 SEHNR, CDR2 FQNEAQ (reference sequence). The CDR3 loop spans 14 amino acids. V lost 5 bases, J lost 4 bases, and 6 bases stayed unmatched. The CDR3 DNA reads as TGTGCCAGCAGCGAAGACAGGGGCGCCTATGGCTACACCTTC. Protein sequence: CASSEDRGAYGYTF.

This clone was observed a few times. The gene calls are TRBV4-2 and TRBJ2-2; D remains ambiguous. In germline, CDR1 is LGHNA, CDR2 YNFKEQ. The CDR3 totals 14 residues. V lost 1 base and J lost 2, with 5 bases in between. CDR3 region: CASSQAYNTGELFF. CDR3 DNA: TGTGCCAGCAGCCAAGCCTATAACACCGGGGAGCTGTTTTTT.

V gene TRBV7-2 combines with J gene TRBJ1-3; the D gene is possibly TRBD1 (6 bases). Germline CDR1 and CDR2: SGHTA and FQGNSA. The CDR3 sequence is 16 residues long. Trimming stripped 5 bases from V and 7 bases from J, with 21 bases between. CDR3 sequence: CASSLTLDRTPNTIYF. CDR3 in DNA: TGTGCCAGCAGCCTCACGCTAGACAGGACCCCCAACACCATATATTTT.

This clone showed up just once. This chain uses TRBV30 with TRBJ2-7; 7 bases are shared with TRBD1. This CDR3 spans 12 amino acids. The junction had 6 bases not matched to a gene; V was cut back by 2 bases and J by 8 bases. Looked up from germline, CDR1 is GTSNPN and CDR2 is SVGIG (reference sequence). DNA of the CDR3: TGTGCCTGGAGTCCGACAGGGTTCCAGCAGTACTTC. It is translated as CAWSPTGFQQYF.

This chain links TRBV18 with TRBJ2-3; D gene ambiguous. V shed 6 bases and J shed 0 bases, with 10 bases lying between them. The CDR3 consists of 14 residues. The germline gives CDR1 KGHSH, CDR2 LQKENI. As DNA, the CDR3 is TGTGCCAGCTCCCGCGAGACTAGCACAGATACGCAGTATTTT. Residues: CASSRETSTDTQYF.

The genes are TRBV29-1 and TRBJ1-5; D remains unclear. V was cut by 6 bases and J by 2 bases, with 8 bases left in between. Germline lookup yields CDR1 SQVTM and CDR2 ANQGSEA. The CDR3 runs 12 residues. This CDR3 is CSVGIGNQPQHF. The CDR3 DNA reads as TGCAGCGTCGGGATAGGCAATCAGCCCCAGCATTTT.

The rearrangement joins TRBV9 to TRBJ2-3, with a tentative D call TRBD2 (5 bases). CDR1 is SGDLS, CDR2 YYNGEE, per germline. V was clipped by 3 bases and J by 2 bases, with 13 bases between them. This CDR3 has 15 residues. The CDR3 bases are TGTGCCAGCAGCGCCGCCCCGGGGTCCACAGATACGCAGTATTTT. It translates to CASSAAPGSTDTQYF.

This chain joins TRBV6-5 and TRBJ2-1; D remains ambiguous. V was trimmed by 6 bases and J by 2 bases, leaving 11 bases between them. The germline gives CDR1 MNHEY, CDR2 SVGAGI. CDR3 length: 14 amino acids. Here the CDR3 reads CASRSDQTYNEQFF. CDR3 nucleotide sequence: TGTGCCAGCAGAAGCGACCAAACCTACAATGAGCAGTTCTTC.

Only one count was recorded for this clone. V is TRBV3-1 (or the pseudogene TRBV3-2) and J is TRBJ1-3, with no clear D. The CDR3 covers 14 residues. Trimming shortened V by 4 bases and J by 3 bases, and 10 bases separated the two germline ends. Germline assignment: CDR1 LGHDT and CDR2 YNNKEL (reference sequence). CDR3 in amino acids: CASSPGSYGNTIYF. The CDR3 coding sequence is TGTGCCAGCAGCCCAGGATCTTATGGAAACACCATATATTTT.

This clone was detected a few times. The chain employs TRBV5-1 and TRBJ1-1; D gene unclear. CDR1 is SGHRS, CDR2 YFSETQ, per germline. V was trimmed by 0 bases and J by 5 bases, leaving 11 bases between them. The CDR3 loop spans 14 amino acids. CDR3 in DNA: TGCGCCAGCAGCTTGGCATCCGGGTATACTGAAGCTTTCTTT. It yields the protein CASSLASGYTEAFF.

The chain is built from TRBV6-5 and TRBJ2-3; TRBD1 aligns across 9 bases. In germline, CDR1 is MNHEY, CDR2 SVGAGI. The CDR3 consists of 14 residues. The V and J ends lost 6 bases and 3 bases, in that order; junction bases with no gene match: 4. CDR3 DNA sequence: TGTGCCAGCAGGGAGACAGGGGGAACAGATACGCAGTATTTT. This sequence encodes CASRETGGTDTQYF.

The rearrangement links TRBV5-4 to TRBJ2-1; D possibly corresponds to TRBD1 (6 bases). Deletions cut 4 bases from V and 3 bases from J, with 14 bases between. Germline V gene lookup returns CDR1 SGHNT and CDR2 YYREEE (reference sequence). The CDR3 consists of 15 residues. This CDR3 is CASSRGGGDYNEQFF. The CDR3 nucleotides are TGTGCCAGCAGCCGAGGGGGTGGGGACTACAATGAGCAGTTCTTC.

This chain uses TRBV29-1 with TRBJ1-1, with D perhaps TRBD1 (5 bases). The germline V gene has CDR1 SQVTM and CDR2 ANQGSEA. The V end lost 3 bases, the J end lost 4 bases, and 15 bases lay between the germline ends. This CDR3 has 14 amino acids. CDR3 sequence reads: CSVDPHSGRTEAFF. DNA for the CDR3: TGCAGCGTTGACCCCCACTCAGGGCGCACTGAAGCTTTCTTT.